The clone carrying this TCR beta chain showed up just a few times. The antigen remains undetermined. The CDR3 is cut off 3 residues early in the read; its end comes from the germline J gene. This entry is derived from a study of T cell clonality in common variable immunodeficiency. Study-level points and caveats: Fewer deletions and N-nucleotide insertions were reportedly seen in common variable immunodeficiency TCR beta sequences. Repertoire-complication correlations in CVID were limited by patient heterogeneity. CVID subjects shared fewer TCRbeta clones than healthy controls did.

Germline lookup yields CDR1 MNHEY and CDR2 SVGEGT. Trimming removed 0 bases from V and 0 bases from J, with 11 bases in between. This CDR3 contains 16 residues. Profiled with immunoSEQ multiplex PCR; TCRdb holds only in-frame clones, not every one. Observed in the sample are approximately 30,000 clones, none of them singletons. Sequences were obtained from peripheral blood mononuclear cells. The chain is built from TRBV6-2 or TRBV6-3 and TRBJ2-5; D may be TRBD1 (5 bases). This TCR was recovered from a human donor with common variable immunodeficiency. The sequenced CDR3 bases are TGTGCCAGCAGTTACTCGAGCGCAGGGCACCAAGAGACC. Encoded protein: CASSYSSAGHQET. The entire CDR3 reads CASSYSSAGHQETQYF.